This T cell receptor beta chain was found in a study of tumor and adjacent non-tumor tissue in lung cancer. Study background: There were some 11 adenocarcinoma, 2 squamous cell carcinoma and 1 small cell lung cancer cases.

The germline V gene encodes CDR1 SEHNR and CDR2 FQNEAQ (reference sequence). This CDR3 comprises 14 residues. The germline V and J ends were trimmed by 6 bases and 10 bases, with 19 bases remaining between them. RNA was extracted from bulk tissue without any cell sorting. Details on this clonotype: Its antigen is unidentified.

TCRbeta libraries were built with three rounds of nested PCR, modified from ARM-PCR. TCRdb redid the calling of the multiplex PCR reads with MiXCR, one entry per CDR3 protein. The sample gives over 130,000 distinct CDR3 sequences, around 60% of which show up once; 15% to 20% is in the top ten. The study's findings and limits: In normal lung, the top 100 clones were significantly more dominant than in tumor. TCR diversity was significantly greater in tumor than normal lung tissue.

The receptor's source is a man aged 55 to 69 with small cell lung cancer. Sequencing was done on a sample of lung tumor tissue. The chain has TRBV7-9 and TRBJ2-1, with D possibly TRBD1 on 6 matching bases. The CDR3 coding sequence is TGTGCCAGCAGTCGGCAGGGGTACGGCGGCGAGCAGTTCTTC. Translation: CASSRQGYGGEQFF. Full variable domain (remainder filled in from reference TRBV7-9 and TRBJ2-1): DTGVSQNPRHKITKRGQNVTFRCDPISEHNRLYWYRQTLGQGPEFLTYFQNEAQLEKSRLLSDRFSAERPKGSFSTLEIQRTEQGDSAMYLCASSRQGYGGEQFFGPGTRLTVL.